A selection of T cell receptor beta chains follows, all from one sample in a study of blood T cells in healthy people across ages. Each CDR3 protein is one row after TCRdb ran MiXCR on the 5' RACE reads. The sample has around 710,000 distinct CDR3 sequences, about 40% seen once. Sequenced sample: blood. These receptors were obtained from a woman in her fifties or sixties in good health. The CDR3 runs from the conserved cysteine through the conserved F or W. A D gene is named only where the DNA matches it firmly. Where a row states a size, it is once, few, many or the class of an expanded clone; other rows omit it.

d_call: TRBD2; v_call: TRBV5-1; clone_size: many; j_call: TRBJ2-3; cdr3_aa: CASSLHLAGQVSFVDTQYF; cdr3_nt: TGCGCCAGCAGCTTGCACCTAGCGGGCCAGGTTTCGTTTGTAGATACGCAGTATTTT
d_call: TRBD1; v_call: TRBV5-1; clone_size: few; j_call: TRBJ2-5; cdr3_aa: CASSSDGQGETQYF; cdr3_nt: TGCGCCAGCAGCTCCGATGGACAGGGAGAGACCCAGTACTTC
d_call: -; v_call: TRBV6-2/TRBV6-3; clone_size: -; j_call: TRBJ1-5; cdr3_aa: CASSYLPSSSNQPQHF; cdr3_nt: TGTGCCAGCAGTTACCTGCCAAGCAGTAGCAATCAGCCCCAGCATTTT
d_call: TRBD2; v_call: TRBV7-7; clone_size: -; j_call: TRBJ2-2; cdr3_aa: CASSLFLAGGQSGELFF; cdr3_nt: TGTGCTAGCAGCTTGTTTCTAGCGGGAGGGCAGAGCGGGGAGCTGTTTTTT
d_call: -; v_call: TRBV6-1; clone_size: -; j_call: TRBJ2-5; cdr3_aa: CASSDPYGGETQYF; cdr3_nt: TGTGCCAGCAGCGACCCTTATGGCGGGGAGACCCAGTACTTC
d_call: TRBD1; v_call: TRBV20-1; clone_size: -; j_call: TRBJ1-5; cdr3_aa: CSARELNRGPFQPQHF; cdr3_nt: TGCAGTGCTAGAGAGTTAAACAGGGGGCCTTTTCAGCCCCAGCATTTT
d_call: -; v_call: TRBV7-6; clone_size: -; j_call: TRBJ1-1; cdr3_aa: CASSDVGGTEAFF; cdr3_nt: TGTGCCAGCAGCGATGTTGGCGGCACTGAAGCTTTCTTT
d_call: TRBD1; v_call: TRBV7-2; clone_size: many; j_call: TRBJ2-1; cdr3_aa: CASSLAGTGAYEQFF; cdr3_nt: TGTGCCAGCAGCTTAGCAGGAACAGGGGCTTATGAGCAGTTCTTC
d_call: -; v_call: TRBV20-1; clone_size: few; j_call: TRBJ2-5; cdr3_aa: CSAKRGSTYQETQYF; cdr3_nt: TGCAGTGCTAAGAGGGGCTCCACCTACCAAGAGACCCAGTACTTC
d_call: TRBD2; v_call: TRBV20-1; clone_size: -; j_call: TRBJ2-1; cdr3_aa: CSASKGSGGHNEQFF; cdr3_nt: TGCAGTGCTAGTAAGGGGAGCGGGGGGCATAATGAGCAGTTCTTC
d_call: -; v_call: TRBV14; clone_size: -; j_call: TRBJ1-2; cdr3_aa: CASSQEADFYGYTF; cdr3_nt: TGTGCCAGCAGCCAAGAAGCAGACTTCTATGGCTACACCTTC
d_call: TRBD2; v_call: TRBV18; clone_size: -; j_call: TRBJ2-7; cdr3_aa: CASSPGTSVGNEQYF; cdr3_nt: TGTGCCAGCTCACCCGGGACTAGCGTTGGCAATGAGCAGTACTTC
d_call: -; v_call: TRBV6-1; clone_size: -; j_call: TRBJ1-4; cdr3_aa: CASSFTQGVDEKLFF; cdr3_nt: TGTGCCAGCAGTTTCACCCAGGGAGTCGATGAAAAACTGTTTTTT
d_call: TRBD1; v_call: TRBV29-1; clone_size: few; j_call: TRBJ2-3; cdr3_aa: CSDTGDRGYTQYF; cdr3_nt: TGCAGCGACACGGGGGACAGGGGGTATACGCAGTATTTT
d_call: -; v_call: TRBV9; clone_size: many; j_call: TRBJ2-7; cdr3_aa: CASSESGFSRDYEQYF; cdr3_nt: TGTGCCAGCAGCGAGTCCGGGTTTTCGAGGGATTACGAGCAGTACTTC
d_call: -; v_call: TRBV7-3; clone_size: few; j_call: TRBJ2-7; cdr3_aa: CASSLTLSYEQYF; cdr3_nt: TGTGCCAGCAGCTTAACGTTGAGCTACGAGCAGTACTTC
d_call: -; v_call: TRBV7-2; clone_size: -; j_call: TRBJ1-3; cdr3_aa: CASSPYSTGNSGNTIYF; cdr3_nt: TGTGCCAGCAGCCCTTACTCTACAGGCAACTCTGGAAACACCATATATTTT
d_call: -; v_call: TRBV4-2; clone_size: once; j_call: TRBJ1-2; cdr3_aa: CASSQDVRQSVYGYTF; cdr3_nt: TGTGCCAGCAGCCAAGACGTTCGGCAGTCCGTTTATGGCTACACCTTC
d_call: TRBD2; v_call: TRBV20-1; clone_size: -; j_call: TRBJ2-1; cdr3_aa: CSPLTAGINEQFF; cdr3_nt: TGCAGTCCCCTCACAGCGGGGATTAATGAGCAGTTCTTC
d_call: -; v_call: TRBV20-1; clone_size: few; j_call: TRBJ2-3; cdr3_aa: CSATRSTDTQYF; cdr3_nt: TGCAGTGCTACCAGGAGCACAGATACGCAGTATTTT
d_call: -; v_call: TRBV15; clone_size: -; j_call: TRBJ1-2; cdr3_aa: CATSSRPSPGGYTF; cdr3_nt: TGTGCCACCAGCAGTCGGCCCTCTCCAGGTGGCTACACCTTC
d_call: TRBD2; v_call: TRBV27; clone_size: -; j_call: TRBJ2-3; cdr3_aa: CASSQISGRAAWSTDTQYF; cdr3_nt: TGTGCCAGCAGCCAAATTAGCGGGAGGGCCGCATGGAGCACAGATACGCAGTATTTT
d_call: -; v_call: TRBV3-1; clone_size: few; j_call: TRBJ1-1; cdr3_aa: CASSQEWGNAEAFF; cdr3_nt: TGTGCCAGCAGCCAAGAATGGGGAAACGCTGAAGCTTTCTTT
d_call: -; v_call: TRBV4-2; clone_size: -; j_call: TRBJ1-2; cdr3_aa: CASSQDPGGGGYTF; cdr3_nt: TGTGCCAGCAGCCAGGATCCTGGGGGGGGAGGCTACACCTTC
d_call: TRBD2; v_call: TRBV20-1; clone_size: -; j_call: TRBJ2-1; cdr3_aa: CSARDPLTSGNNEQFF; cdr3_nt: TGCAGTGCTAGAGATCCCCTGACTAGCGGGAACAATGAGCAGTTCTTC
d_call: -; v_call: TRBV3-1; clone_size: -; j_call: TRBJ2-5; cdr3_aa: CASSYAGFQETQYF; cdr3_nt: TGTGCCAGCAGCTACGCAGGGTTCCAAGAGACCCAGTACTTC
d_call: -; v_call: TRBV11-2; clone_size: -; j_call: TRBJ2-3; cdr3_aa: CANSLAYGERPDTQYF; cdr3_nt: TGTGCCAACAGCTTAGCATATGGTGAACGTCCAGATACGCAGTATTTT
d_call: -; v_call: TRBV14; clone_size: many; j_call: TRBJ2-5; cdr3_aa: CASSQVQGGQETQYF; cdr3_nt: TGTGCCAGCAGCCAAGTTCAGGGCGGACAAGAGACCCAGTACTTC
d_call: -; v_call: TRBV7-2; clone_size: many; j_call: TRBJ2-7; cdr3_aa: CASSPRALTDEQYF; cdr3_nt: TGTGCCAGCAGCCCGAGGGCCCTTACGGACGAGCAGTACTTC
d_call: TRBD2; v_call: TRBV5-1; clone_size: few; j_call: TRBJ2-7; cdr3_aa: CASSTSSGTNYEQYF; cdr3_nt: TGCGCCAGCAGCACCTCCTCCGGGACTAACTACGAGCAGTACTTC
d_call: TRBD1; v_call: TRBV7-2; clone_size: once; j_call: TRBJ1-5; cdr3_aa: CASSLASTGTANQPQHF; cdr3_nt: TGTGCCAGCAGCTTAGCCTCGACCGGGACAGCTAATCAGCCCCAGCATTTT
d_call: -; v_call: TRBV29-1; clone_size: few; j_call: TRBJ1-2; cdr3_aa: CSVEAGASAYGYTF; cdr3_nt: TGCAGCGTTGAAGCCGGGGCCTCTGCCTATGGCTACACCTTC
d_call: -; v_call: TRBV24-1; clone_size: -; j_call: TRBJ2-7; cdr3_aa: CATGDSSYEQYF; cdr3_nt: TGTGCCACCGGAGACAGTTCCTACGAGCAGTACTTC
d_call: -; v_call: TRBV6-6; clone_size: few; j_call: TRBJ1-4; cdr3_aa: CASSLRREGEKLFF; cdr3_nt: TGTGCCAGCAGTTTACGACGAGAAGGTGAAAAACTGTTTTTT
d_call: TRBD1; v_call: TRBV6-6; clone_size: -; j_call: TRBJ1-1; cdr3_aa: CASSYSRDRPNTEAFF; cdr3_nt: TGTGCCAGCAGTTACTCCCGGGACAGGCCGAACACTGAAGCTTTCTTT
d_call: TRBD1; v_call: TRBV15; clone_size: few; j_call: TRBJ2-4; cdr3_aa: CATSRSTGGTDIQYF; cdr3_nt: TGTGCCACCAGCAGATCGACAGGGGGAACTGACATTCAGTACTTC
d_call: -; v_call: TRBV6-4; clone_size: -; j_call: TRBJ1-2; cdr3_aa: CASSDRCGYTF; cdr3_nt: TGTGCCAGCAGTGATAGGTGCGGCTACACCTTC
d_call: TRBD1; v_call: TRBV20-1; clone_size: -; j_call: TRBJ2-3; cdr3_aa: CSAQDRGYTDTQYF; cdr3_nt: TGCAGTGCCCAGGACAGGGGGTACACAGATACGCAGTATTTT
d_call: -; v_call: TRBV6-5; clone_size: -; j_call: TRBJ1-6; cdr3_aa: CASSYGQPDNSPLHF; cdr3_nt: TGTGCCAGCAGTTACGGACAACCGGACAATTCACCCCTCCACTTT
d_call: TRBD2; v_call: TRBV12-3/TRBV12-4; clone_size: few; j_call: TRBJ2-5; cdr3_aa: CASSPLSGGRVQYF; cdr3_nt: TGTGCCAGCAGTCCTCTAAGCGGGGGCCGCGTGCAGTACTTC
d_call: -; v_call: TRBV7-6; clone_size: few; j_call: TRBJ2-6; cdr3_aa: CASSLSAWGPRTYGANVLTF; cdr3_nt: TGTGCCAGCAGCTTATCGGCATGGGGACCCAGGACGTATGGGGCCAACGTCCTGACTTTC